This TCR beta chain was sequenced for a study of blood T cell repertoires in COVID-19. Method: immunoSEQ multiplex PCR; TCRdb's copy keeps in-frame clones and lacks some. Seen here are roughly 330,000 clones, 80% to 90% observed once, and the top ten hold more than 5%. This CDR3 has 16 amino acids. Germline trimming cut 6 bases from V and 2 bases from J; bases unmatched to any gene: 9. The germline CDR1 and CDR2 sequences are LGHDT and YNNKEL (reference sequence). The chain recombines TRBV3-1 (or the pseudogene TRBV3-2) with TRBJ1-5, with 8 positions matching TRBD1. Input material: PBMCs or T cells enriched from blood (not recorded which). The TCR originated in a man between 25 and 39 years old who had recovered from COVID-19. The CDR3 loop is CASSDSQGAGNQPQHF. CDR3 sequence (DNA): TGTGCCAGCAGTGACAGTCAGGGGGCGGGCAATCAGCCCCAGCATTTT.